These T cell receptor beta chains were read from a single sample in a study of OX40 agonist ivuxolimab in advanced cancers. Using immunoSEQ multiplex PCR, the repertoire was profiled, and TCRdb retains in-frame clones only, with some absent. The table lists tens of thousands of clones, roughly 83% of them singletons. The sequencing here drew on CD4+ or CD8+ T cells sorted from blood, taken in a trial of the OX40 agonist ivuxolimab. The receptors derive from an adult with an advanced solid tumor such as melanoma, head and neck, liver or kidney cancer. Each CDR3 is given without its conserved first and last residue. Each record gives: V gene, D gene, J gene, clone size, CDR3 length, CDR3 protein. The D gene is left open where the match is weak. Where a row states a size, it is once, few, many or the class of an expanded clone; other rows omit it.

TRBV2	-	TRBJ2-2	-	11	ASWQGGVGELF
TRBV5-1	TRBD1	TRBJ2-6	-	17	ASSSAGTGGGTGANVLT
TRBV19	TRBD2	TRBJ2-5	-	16	ASTQNTVAGGAQETQY
TRBV5-1	-	TRBJ1-2	-	12	ASSSNTGSYGYT
TRBV27	-	TRBJ2-5	-	9	ASRLGETQY
TRBV6-1	-	TRBJ2-4	-	13	ASQNGQTNSPIQY
TRBV5-1	TRBD1	TRBJ2-7	few	12	ASSLGTGGYEQY
TRBV5-1	-	TRBJ2-7	-	13	ASSPGGTVSYEQY
TRBV6-5	-	TRBJ2-1	-	11	ASSPTGNNEQF
TRBV5-1	-	TRBJ1-4	-	13	ASSLDARPNEKLF
TRBV15	-	TRBJ2-7	few	11	ATSSTVSYEQY
TRBV7-9	-	TRBJ2-7	-	12	ASSLVLGAYEQY
TRBV5-4	-	TRBJ1-5	-	12	ASSPYRDNQPQH